This T cell receptor (beta chain) was recovered during a study of CD8+CD57+ T cells in acquired aplastic anemia. Across the whole study: Sorted CD4+ and CD8+ cells gave a mean 3.2 ug DNA, range roughly 0.2 to 27.4 ug.

Patients included in sequencing had previously demonstrated CD8+CD57+ cell expansion by flow cytometry. In all patients, the disease was severe acquired aplastic anemia. At the time of blood sampling, patients had not yet received any therapy. Findings and limits, study-wide: Found in both controls and patients were around 29 CD8+ CDR3 sequences.

V lost 6 bases and J lost 1; bases outside the gene matches: 4. Germline V CDR1 and CDR2: SNHLY, FYNNEI. The CDR3 runs 16 residues. Concerning this clonotype itself: Its antigen is undetermined.

The study profiled TCR beta VDJ and CDR3 using genomic DNA as template. TCRdb reprocessed the reads via MiXCR and lists one record per CDR3 protein. The sample includes under 200,000 distinct CDR3 sequences, roughly half of them seen just once. The specimen sequenced was sorted CD4+, CD8+, or CD8+CD57+ T cells (not recorded which) from PBMCs. The V gene is TRBV2, the J gene TRBJ2-3; 13 bases line up with TRBD2. The receptor comes from a human donor with aplastic anemia. Here the CDR3 DNA reads TGTGCCAGCAGAAATGGACTAGCGGGGGGCACAGATACGCAGTATTTT. It codes for CASRNGLAGGTDTQYF. Full variable domain (remainder filled in from reference TRBV2 and TRBJ2-3): EPEVTQTPSHQVTQMGQEVILRCVPISNHLYFYWYRQILGQKVEFLVSFYNNEISEKSEIFDDQFSVERPDGSNFTLKIRSTKLEDSAMYFCASRNGLAGGTDTQYFGPGTRLTVL.